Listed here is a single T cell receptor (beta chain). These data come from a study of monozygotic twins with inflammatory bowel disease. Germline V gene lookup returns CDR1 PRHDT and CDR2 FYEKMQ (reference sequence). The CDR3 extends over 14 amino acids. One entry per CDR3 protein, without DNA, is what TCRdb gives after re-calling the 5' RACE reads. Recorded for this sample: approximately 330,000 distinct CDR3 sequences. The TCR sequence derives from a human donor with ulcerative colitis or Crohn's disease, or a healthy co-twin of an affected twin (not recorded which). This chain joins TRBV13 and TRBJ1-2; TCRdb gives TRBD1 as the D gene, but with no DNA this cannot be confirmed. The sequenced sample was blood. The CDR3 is CATREWGFIGGYTF. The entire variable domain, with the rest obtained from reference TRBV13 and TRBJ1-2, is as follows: AAGVIQSPRHLIKEKRETATLKCYPIPRHDTVYWYQQGPGQDPQFLISFYEKMQSDKGSIPDRFSAQQFSDYHSELNMSSLELGDSALYFCATREWGFIGGYTFGSGTRLTVV.